This TCR beta chain derives from a study of vaccination effects on CD4 cells after COVID-19. V lost 7 bases and J 2 bases, leaving 18 bases between the germline ends. The CDR3 runs 16 residues. Germline V gene data show CDR1 as SNHLY and CDR2 as FYNNEI. Cells that had been cultured for 10 days were the source of isolated CD4+ T cells. Remarks on this clone: No antigen is known for it.

Assay used: immunoSEQ multiplex PCR; TCRdb lists only in-frame clones, some missing. Here the sample spans tens of thousands of clones, 65% to 75% being singletons. The rearrangement joins TRBV2 to TRBJ1-5; D is undetermined. The starting material was CD4+ T cells from PBMCs cultured without peptide, obtained before COVID-19 vaccination. This clonotype originated in a human donor who had a prior SARS-CoV-2 infection. For the CDR3, the DNA is TGTGCCAGCAACCACGACATGCGGGGTGGCAATCAGCCCCAGCATTTT. This gives the protein CASNHDMRGGNQPQHF.